This T cell receptor (beta chain) derives from a study of T cell responses to AZD1222 COVID-19 vaccine. Study-level points and caveats: Receipt of two AZD1222 doses was followed by a rise in Spike-specific TCR breadth and depth. Repertoires were collected only later (after the peak T cell response had occurred). Spike-wide vaccine-associated CD4 TCRs dominated at 160-218 and 743-854.

The CDR3 covers 13 residues. Per the germline V gene, CDR1 is KGHDR and CDR2 is SFDVKD. The V end lost 12 bases, the J end lost 0 bases, and 11 bases lay between the germline ends. As concerns this clone: The antigen is unknown.

The protocol was immunoSEQ multiplex PCR, while the TCRdb copy is restricted to in-frame clones and leaves out a portion. The sample shows more than 95,000 clones, about 88% of them seen only once. The rearrangement joins TRBV24-1 to TRBJ2-1, with D unclear. The receptor was isolated from an adult in good health. Sequenced here: peripheral blood, sampled on day 0 of AZD1222 vaccination. CDR3 DNA sequence: TGTGCCGTGTCACAAGCCTCCTACAATGAGCAGTTCTTC. Amino acids: CAVSQASYNEQFF.